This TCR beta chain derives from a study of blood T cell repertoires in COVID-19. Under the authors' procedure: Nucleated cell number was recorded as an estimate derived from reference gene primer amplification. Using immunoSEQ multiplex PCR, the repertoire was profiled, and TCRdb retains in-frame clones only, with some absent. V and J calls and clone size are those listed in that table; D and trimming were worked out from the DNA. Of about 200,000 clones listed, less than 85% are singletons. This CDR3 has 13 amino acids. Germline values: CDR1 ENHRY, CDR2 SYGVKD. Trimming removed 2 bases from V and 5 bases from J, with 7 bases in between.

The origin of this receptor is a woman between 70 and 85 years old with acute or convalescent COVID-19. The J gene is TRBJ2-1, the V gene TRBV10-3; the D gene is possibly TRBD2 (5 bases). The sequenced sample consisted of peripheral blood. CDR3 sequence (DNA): TGTGCCATCAGTGAGCCGGGAAACAATGAGCAGTTCTTC. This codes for CAISEPGNNEQFF.